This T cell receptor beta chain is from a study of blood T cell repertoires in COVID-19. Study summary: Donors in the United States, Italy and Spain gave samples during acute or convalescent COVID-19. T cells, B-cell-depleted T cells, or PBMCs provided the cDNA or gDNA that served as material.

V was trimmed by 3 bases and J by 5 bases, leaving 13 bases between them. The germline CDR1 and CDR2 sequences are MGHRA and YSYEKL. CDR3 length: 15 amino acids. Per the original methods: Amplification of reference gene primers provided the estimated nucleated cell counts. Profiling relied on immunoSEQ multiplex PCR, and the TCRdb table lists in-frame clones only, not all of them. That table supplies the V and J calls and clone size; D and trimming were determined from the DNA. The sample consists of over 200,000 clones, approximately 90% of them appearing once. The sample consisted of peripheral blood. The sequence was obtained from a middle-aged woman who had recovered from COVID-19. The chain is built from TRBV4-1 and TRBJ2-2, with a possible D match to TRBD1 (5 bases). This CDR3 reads CASSQGPSYTGELFF. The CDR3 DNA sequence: TGCGCCAGCAGCCAGGGGCCGTCATATACCGGGGAGCTGTTTTTT.